One and the same sample provided the 32 T cell receptor beta chains below, sequenced in a study of cytomegalovirus exposure and HLA in healthy donors. With 60 Vbeta and 13 Jbeta primers, the PCR was carried out. Produced via immunoSEQ multiplex PCR; TCRdb's table is partial and in-frame only. Found here are fewer than 250,000 clones, roughly 80% of them singletons; the top ten hold 1.6%. Input material: PBMCs. The receptors here all came from a woman aged 45-65 years in good health and CMV-seronegative.

This clone has a handful of counts. The chain couples TRBV7-2 to TRBJ2-2; D may be TRBD2 (5 bases). The V gene's germline CDR1 is SGHTA and CDR2 FQGNSA. The CDR3 runs to 14 residues. Trimming removed 5 bases at V and 1 base at J, with 8 bases between. The CDR3 nucleotides are TGTGCCAGCAGCAAGGACTGGAACACCGGGGAGCTGTTTTTT. This encodes CASSKDWNTGELFF.

The CDR3 here is CASSLKTGLYGYTF. The CDR3 DNA reads TGTGCCAGCAGCCTAAAGACAGGCCTCTATGGCTACACCTTC. This chain uses TRBV7-2 with TRBJ1-2, with a weak D call TRBD1 (6 bases). Germline V lookup: CDR1 SGHTA, CDR2 FQGNSA. Between the trimmed V and J ends, which lost 5 bases and 4 bases, there was a span of 14 bases. The CDR3 runs to 14 residues.

The V gene is TRBV2, the J gene TRBJ1-1; a weak D match, TRBD1 (6 bases). V was trimmed by 6 bases and J by 4 bases, leaving 18 bases between them. CDR1 is SNHLY, CDR2 FYNNEI, per germline. The length of the CDR3 is 15 residues. CDR3 residues: CASRYSRGIVTEAFF. In DNA, the CDR3 is TGTGCCAGCAGATACTCCAGGGGAATCGTCACTGAAGCTTTCTTT. Using reference TRBV2 and TRBJ1-1 for the parts outside the CDR3, the full variable domain is EPEVTQTPSHQVTQMGQEVILRCVPISNHLYFYWYRQILGQKVEFLVSFYNNEISEKSEIFDDQFSVERPDGSNFTLKIRSTKLEDSAMYFCASRYSRGIVTEAFFGQGTRLTVV.

CDR3 coding DNA: TGTGCCACCAGCAGATCCCCCCCCGGGACAGCGGATTACGAGCAGTACTTC. It encodes CATSRSPPGTADYEQYF. The J gene is TRBJ2-7, the V gene TRBV15; TRBD1 matches at 7 bases. The V gene end was trimmed by 2 bases and the J gene end by 4 bases; junction bases not matched to a gene: 14. The CDR3 spans 17 residues. Per the germline V gene, CDR1 is LNHNV and CDR2 is YYDKDF (reference sequence).

The chain recombines TRBV4-1 with TRBJ1-6, with 7 positions matching TRBD1. V lost 0 bases, J lost 10 bases, and 12 bases stayed unmatched. CDR1 and CDR2 (germline): MGHRA, YSYEKL. The CDR3 length is 17 residues. DNA for the CDR3: TGCGCCAGCAGCCAAGATTTAACAGGGGAGCGGAAGTCACCCCTCCACTTT. It is translated as CASSQDLTGERKSPLHF.

This clone was observed a handful of times. CDR3 DNA sequence: TGTGCCAGCAGCCTCCCAGGGAACACCGGGGAGCTGTTTTTT. Encoded protein: CASSLPGNTGELFF. V and J are TRBV5-4 and TRBJ2-2; D call uncertain. CDR1 SGHNT and CDR2 YYREEE come from the germline V gene (reference sequence). Trimming pared 4 bases from V and 1 base from J, leaving 8 bases between. The length of the CDR3 is 14 residues.

About this clone: A read error may produce the germline difference seen at one junction end. V is TRBV7-9 and J is TRBJ2-5; a weak D match, TRBD2 (5 bases). The CDR3 loop spans 15 amino acids. Germline V gene lookup returns CDR1 SEHNR and CDR2 FQNEAQ (reference sequence). The CDR3 loop reads CASSLDGIAQQTQYF. The CDR3 region has the DNA TGTGCCAGCAGCTTAGACGGGATCGCCCAACAGACCCAGTACTTC.

This chain uses TRBV27 with TRBJ2-1; TRBD1 matches at 7 bases. The CDR3 is 15 amino acids. CDR1 MNHEY and CDR2 SMNVEV come from the germline V gene (reference sequence). Trimming at V came to 3 bases and at J to 10 bases, leaving 12 bases not matched to a gene. The CDR3 DNA reads as TGTGCCAGCAGTTTTTTTACCCCAGGGGGTTGGGAGCAGTTCTTC. Translating it yields CASSFFTPGGWEQFF.

The chain employs TRBV6-6 and TRBJ1-1; TRBD1 matches at 7 bases. Germline trimming cut 5 bases from V and 1 base from J; bases unmatched to any gene: 1. Germline V gene data show CDR1 as MNHNY and CDR2 as SVGAGI (reference sequence). The CDR3 length is 13 residues. The CDR3 loop reads CASSRQGNTEAFF. CDR3 DNA sequence: TGTGCCAGCAGTCGACAGGGGAACACTGAAGCTTTCTTT.

The V call is TRBV7-9, the J call TRBJ1-1; 7 bases are shared with TRBD1. Germline loops: CDR1 SEHNR, CDR2 FQNEAQ (reference sequence). This CDR3 contains 13 residues. V dropped 5 bases and J dropped 9; count of bases not matched to a gene: 9. This chain's CDR3 is CASSRTGARQAFF. As DNA, the CDR3 is TGTGCCAGCAGCCGAACAGGGGCCCGACAAGCTTTCTTT. Based on the CDR3 plus reference TRBV7-9 and TRBJ1-1, the full variable domain is DTGVSQNPRHKITKRGQNVTFRCDPISEHNRLYWYRQTLGQGPEFLTYFQNEAQLEKSRLLSDRFSAERPKGSFSTLEIQRTEQGDSAMYLCASSRTGARQAFFGQGTRLTVV.

This clone was detected a few times. V and J are TRBV5-1 and TRBJ2-7, with 8 bases matching TRBD1. The CDR3 totals 14 residues. The V and J ends lost 5 bases and 6 bases, in that order; junction bases with no gene match: 10. Germline V lookup: CDR1 SGHRS, CDR2 YFSETQ. In DNA form, the CDR3 reads TGCGCCAGCAGGGACACAGGGGGAAGGCGCGAGCAGTACTTC. Protein product: CASRDTGGRREQYF.

The rearrangement uses TRBV5-1 and TRBJ1-2; TRBD1 might be the D (5 bases). V lost 1 base and J 7 bases, leaving 23 bases between the germline ends. This CDR3 has 17 amino acids. Germline V gives CDR1 SGHRS, CDR2 YFSETQ. CDR3 sequence: CASSLTQTTAGVGGYTF. CDR3 DNA sequence: TGCGCCAGCAGCTTGACCCAAACGACAGCGGGGGTGGGTGGCTACACCTTC.

This chain joins TRBV7-9 and TRBJ1-3; a possible D gene is TRBD1 (5 bases). This CDR3 has 16 amino acids. V was cut by 7 bases and J by 5 bases, with 21 bases left in between. Germline V gene sequence: CDR1 SEHNR, CDR2 FQNEAQ (reference sequence). This chain's CDR3 is CASTRSGGGARNTIYF. The CDR3, as DNA: TGTGCCAGCACCCGGTCCGGGGGAGGGGCCCGAAACACCATATATTTT.

The count of this clone is one. The genes are TRBV6-6 and TRBJ2-7, with a possible D match to TRBD2 (7 bases). Germline lookup yields CDR1 MNHNY and CDR2 SVGAGI (reference sequence). Between the trimmed V and J ends, which lost 4 bases and 4 bases, there was a span of 14 bases. The CDR3 is 14 amino acids. This CDR3 reads CASSSEGGGYEQYF. The CDR3 DNA is TGTGCCAGCAGTTCCGAAGGGGGGGGGTACGAGCAGTACTTC.

The chain links TRBV5-1 to TRBJ2-1; unclear D gene. V shed 0 bases and J shed 5 bases, with 15 bases lying between them. CDR3 length equals 16 residues. Germline V gives CDR1 SGHRS, CDR2 YFSETQ. The chain's CDR3 is CASSLVPSSKDNEQFF. The CDR3 DNA reads as TGCGCCAGCAGCTTGGTTCCCTCATCTAAAGACAATGAGCAGTTCTTC.

This sequence joins TRBV29-1 and TRBJ1-2; maybe TRBD1 (6 bases). V was pared by 8 bases and J by 8 bases, with 15 bases between. This CDR3 has 11 amino acids. The germline CDR1 and CDR2 sequences are SQVTM and ANQGSEA. The DNA for the CDR3 is TGCAGCCCCACAGGGTTAGAAGGCTACACCTTC. Protein sequence: CSPTGLEGYTF. Combining the CDR3 with reference TRBV29-1 and TRBJ1-2 gives the whole variable domain SAVISQKPSRDICQRGTSLTIQCQVDSQVTMMFWYRQQPGQSLTLIATANQGSEATYESGFVIDKFPISRPNLTFSTLTVSNMSPEDSSIYLCSPTGLEGYTFGSGTRLTVV.

The rearrangement links TRBV6-1 to TRBJ1-1; D is ambiguous. CDR3 length equals 12 residues. V lost 5 bases and J lost 3, with 7 bases in between. Germline V gene lookup returns CDR1 MNHNS and CDR2 SASEGT. In nucleotides, the CDR3 is TGTGCCAGCAGTCGGACTTACACTGAAGCTTTCTTT. Protein: CASSRTYTEAFF.

A remark on this clone: At the DNA level, this CDR3 is encoded by other sequences in the same sample as well. V is TRBV2 and J is TRBJ2-1; D ambiguous. The length of the CDR3 is 12 residues. V was trimmed by 3 bases and J by 3 bases, leaving 3 bases between them. Germline values: CDR1 SNHLY, CDR2 FYNNEI. DNA of the CDR3: TGTGCCAGCAGTGACAGCTACAATGAGCAGTTCTTC. This translates into CASSDSYNEQFF.

The chain joins TRBV9 to TRBJ1-1, with 8 bases identical to TRBD1. V dropped 0 bases and J dropped 2; count of bases not matched to a gene: 6. In germline, CDR1 is SGDLS, CDR2 YYNGEE. The CDR3 sequence is 16 residues long. The CDR3 region has the DNA TGTGCCAGCAGCGTAGTGGCAGGGGGCCTAAACACTGAAGCTTTCTTT. Protein sequence: CASSVVAGGLNTEAFF.

This clone was seen more than once but under ten times. The genes are TRBV29-1 and TRBJ2-7; possible D gene TRBD1, 6 bases. This CDR3 region has 15 residues. Looked up from germline, CDR1 is SQVTM and CDR2 is ANQGSEA. V lost 0 bases and J lost 3, with 15 bases in between. The CDR3 is CSVEDRGRGRYEQYF. As DNA, the CDR3 is TGCAGCGTTGAAGATCGTGGCAGGGGCCGCTACGAGCAGTACTTC.

CDR3 coding DNA: TGTGCCAGCAGCTTGGACGGTGCCTTAGCTAATGAAAAACTGTTTTTT. Protein product: CASSLDGALANEKLFF. The chain couples TRBV5-4 to TRBJ1-4; no firm D call. Trimming took 0 bases from V and 3 from J, leaving 12 bases between them. The germline V gene has CDR1 SGHNT and CDR2 YYREEE (reference sequence). The CDR3 is made up of 16 amino acids.

The rearrangement uses TRBV27 and TRBJ2-1, with 9 bases aligning to TRBD1. The junction had 11 bases not matched to a gene; V was cut back by 2 bases and J by 9 bases. The CDR3 contains 16 residues. CDR1 and CDR2 from the germline V gene are MNHEY and SMNVEV (reference sequence). The CDR3 DNA sequence: TGTGCCAGCAGTTTAGCGGGACAGGGTGCACTTGCTGAGCAGTTCTTC. Translating it yields CASSLAGQGALAEQFF.

The chain carries TRBV9 and TRBJ2-3; 10 bases line up with TRBD2. The V gene's germline CDR1 is SGDLS and CDR2 YYNGEE. CDR3 length equals 16 residues. Trimming took 2 bases from V and 1 from J; bases not matched to a gene: 4. The CDR3 DNA sequence: TGTGCCAGCAGCGTTTCCACTAGCGGGGGCACAGATACGCAGTATTTT. Translated, it gives CASSVSTSGGTDTQYF.

The chain uses TRBV29-1 and TRBJ2-1; the D is unclear. Germline CDR1 is SQVTM and CDR2 is ANQGSEA. CDR3 length: 18 residues. V was cut by 5 bases and J by 0 bases, with 23 bases left in between. Here the CDR3 reads CSVISARIPRYSYNEQFF. CDR3 DNA sequence: TGCAGCGTTATCAGTGCTAGAATCCCTCGATACTCCTACAATGAGCAGTTCTTC.

The gene calls are TRBV6-5 and TRBJ2-3; a weak D match, TRBD2 (6 bases). Trimming cost V 2 bases and J 5 bases, with 17 bases left between them. CDR1 MNHEY and CDR2 SVGAGI come from the germline V gene. The CDR3 has 16 amino acids. The CDR3, as DNA: TGTGCCAGCAGTTACACTGAAGCGGGCATGGGAGATACGCAGTATTTT. Translation gives CASSYTEAGMGDTQYF.

This clone was observed a few times. The CDR3 DNA sequence: TGTGCCAGCAGTAGTAGTTTCGGGACTGAAGCTTTCTTT. Its protein product is CASSSSFGTEAFF. The chain has TRBV6-4 and TRBJ1-1; D not resolved. Germline CDR1 and CDR2: MRHNA and SNTAGT. This CDR3 has 13 amino acids. Trimming pared 5 bases from V and 5 bases from J, leaving 12 bases between.

J is TRBJ2-5 and V is TRBV5-4; 14 positions agree with TRBD2. The CDR3 runs to 15 residues. The germline CDR1 and CDR2 sequences are SGHNT and YYREEE (reference sequence). V gave up 4 bases and J gave up 2 bases; unmatched junction bases: 1. The CDR3 region is CASSRTSGRQETQYF. The DNA of the CDR3 is TGTGCCAGCAGCCGGACTAGCGGGAGGCAAGAGACCCAGTACTTC.

The chain employs TRBV4-3 and TRBJ2-3, with 7 positions matching TRBD2. The CDR3 length is 17 residues. V shed 4 bases and J 0 bases; nucleotides not matched to a gene: 10. The V gene's germline CDR1 is LGHNA and CDR2 YSLEER. Here the CDR3 reads CASSPAGLAVSTDTQYF. CDR3 bases: TGCGCCAGCAGCCCGGCCGGGCTAGCGGTTAGCACAGATACGCAGTATTTT.

The rearrangement joins TRBV29-1 to TRBJ2-5, with 8 bases aligning to TRBD1. The end of the DNA fits TRBJ2-7 better, so the J call may be wrong. The CDR3 has 12 amino acids. The germline gives CDR1 SQVTM, CDR2 ANQGSEA. The CDR3 protein is CSVETGAYEQYF. Here the CDR3 DNA reads TGCAGCGTCGAGACAGGGGCCTACGAGCAGTACTTC.

The V and J genes are TRBV2 and TRBJ2-7; the D gene is possibly TRBD1 (6 bases). The CDR3 runs 12 residues. The V and J ends lost 4 bases and 2 bases respectively, with 6 bases between them. Germline V gene lookup returns CDR1 SNHLY and CDR2 FYNNEI. CDR3 amino acids: CASSGQAYEQYF. Written as DNA, the CDR3 is TGTGCCAGCAGTGGACAGGCCTACGAGCAGTACTTC.

The V and J genes are TRBV19 and TRBJ2-2, with a weak D call TRBD1 (6 bases). The ends were cut back, 5 bases at V and 3 bases at J, with 16 bases in the middle. Germline loops: CDR1 LNHDA, CDR2 SQIVND (reference sequence). CDR3 size: 16 residues. The CDR3 spells CASSHQGILYTGELFF. In DNA, the CDR3 is TGTGCCAGTAGTCATCAGGGGATACTATACACCGGGGAGCTGTTTTTT.

This clone came up once. The chain uses TRBV7-9 and TRBJ2-7, with 8 bases aligning to TRBD2. The CDR3 runs 18 residues. Trimming cost V 1 base and J 0 bases; bases outside gene matches: 11. Germline-derived CDR1 and CDR2 are SEHNR and FQNEAQ (reference sequence). CDR3 amino acids: CASSLVLGLGVPSYEQYF. CDR3 bases: TGTGCCAGCAGCTTAGTCCTGGGACTAGGGGTCCCCTCCTACGAGCAGTACTTC. Based on the CDR3 plus reference TRBV7-9 and TRBJ2-7, the full variable domain is DTGVSQNPRHKITKRGQNVTFRCDPISEHNRLYWYRQTLGQGPEFLTYFQNEAQLEKSRLLSDRFSAERPKGSFSTLEIQRTEQGDSAMYLCASSLVLGLGVPSYEQYFGPGTRLTVT.